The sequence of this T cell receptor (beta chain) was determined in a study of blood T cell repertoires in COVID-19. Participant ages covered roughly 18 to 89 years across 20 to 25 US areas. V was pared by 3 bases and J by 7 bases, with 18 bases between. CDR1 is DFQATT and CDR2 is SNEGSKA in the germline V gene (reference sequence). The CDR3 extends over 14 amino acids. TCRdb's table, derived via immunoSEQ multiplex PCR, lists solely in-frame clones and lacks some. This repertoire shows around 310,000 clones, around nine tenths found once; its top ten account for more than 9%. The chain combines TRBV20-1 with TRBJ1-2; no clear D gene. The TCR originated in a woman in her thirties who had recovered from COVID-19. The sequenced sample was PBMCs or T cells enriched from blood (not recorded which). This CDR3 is CSASERGVMVGYTF. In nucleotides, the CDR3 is TGCAGTGCTAGTGAAAGAGGAGTAATGGTTGGCTACACCTTC.